Listed below are T cell receptor beta chains from one sample, sequenced in a study of blood T cell repertoires in COVID-19. Repertoires were generated with immunoSEQ multiplex PCR, while TCRdb's copy carries only in-frame clones and drops some. In the table there are 250,000 to 350,000 clones, roughly 89% of which are singletons. Material for sequencing was PBMCs or T cells enriched from blood (not recorded which). These receptors were collected from a woman aged 18-30 years with acute COVID-19. CDR3s include the opening cysteine and the closing phenylalanine or tryptophan. D genes are given only for firm matches. Not every row has a clone size; where given, it reads once, few, many or a size class.

NA	TRBV5-1	TRBJ1-4	TRBD1	TGCGCCAGCAGCCTCCGACAGGGTGAAGAAAAACTGTTTTTT	CASSLRQGEEKLFF
NA	TRBV9	TRBJ2-3	TRBD2	TGTGCCAGCAGCGTTCGGGAGGGCCGCGATACGCAGTATTTT	CASSVREGRDTQYF
NA	TRBV6-1	TRBJ1-4	TRBD1	TGTGCCAGCAGTGAGGGGTTTGACAGGGCAACGGAAAAACTGTTTTTT	CASSEGFDRATEKLFF
NA	TRBV24-1	TRBJ1-5	TRBD1	TGTGCCACGAGGGGGCCTGGGAGCAATCAGCCCCAGCATTTT	CATRGPGSNQPQHF
NA	TRBV5-1	TRBJ1-4	NA	TGCGCCAGCAGCTTGGCCATAGGGGTAACTAATGAAAAACTGTTTTTT	CASSLAIGVTNEKLFF
NA	TRBV19	TRBJ2-7	NA	TGTGCCAGTAGTCTCAGAGGGGGGGGAACCTACGAGCAGTACTTC	CASSLRGGGTYEQYF
NA	TRBV12-3/TRBV12-4	TRBJ1-1	NA	TGTGCCAGCGGCGGGGTTGCCACTGAAGCTTTCTTT	CASGGVATEAFF
NA	TRBV5-1	TRBJ2-7	TRBD1	TGCGCCAGCAAGAGGACAGGGTCCCACGAGCAGTACTTC	CASKRTGSHEQYF
NA	TRBV11-1	TRBJ2-1	NA	TGTGCCAGCAGCTTAGCCGGCAGGGGGGATGAGCAGTTCTTC	CASSLAGRGDEQFF
NA	TRBV9	TRBJ2-5	TRBD1	TGTGCCAGCAGCGTAGGAATTTCGGGACAGGGGGCTGGTGAGACCCAGTACTTC	CASSVGISGQGAGETQYF
NA	TRBV7-9	TRBJ2-7	TRBD2	TGTGCCAGCAGCTTCGGGACTAGCGGGAGCTCCTACGAGCAGTACTTC	CASSFGTSGSSYEQYF
NA	TRBV3-1/TRBV3-2	TRBJ1-4	NA	TGTGCCAGCAGCCAAGATCGGGGGGGCGAAAAACTGTTTTTT	CASSQDRGGEKLFF
once	TRBV12-3/TRBV12-4	TRBJ2-7	NA	TGTGCCAGCAGTTTAGCTGCGGAGACCGAGCAGTACTTC	CASSLAAETEQYF
NA	TRBV29-1	TRBJ1-2	TRBD1	TGCAGCGTTCCCGGACAGGGCCACGGCTACACCTTC	CSVPGQGHGYTF
NA	TRBV5-1	TRBJ1-6	NA	TGCGCCAGCAGCTTGGCCCTTTTAAGCCAAAATTCACCCCTCCACTTT	CASSLALLSQNSPLHF
NA	TRBV14	TRBJ2-1	NA	TGTGCCAGCAGCCAAGGACGGGGGGCCCTTTCCTACAATGAGCAGTTCTTC	CASSQGRGALSYNEQFF
NA	TRBV9	TRBJ1-6	NA	TGTGCCAGCAGCGTAGGGGCCCAGGGTCTGGATTCACCCCTCCACTTT	CASSVGAQGLDSPLHF
NA	TRBV25-1	TRBJ1-2	NA	TGTGCCAGCAGTGAATCCGGGGGGGGTGTAAACTATGGCTACACCTTC	CASSESGGGVNYGYTF
NA	TRBV12-3/TRBV12-4	TRBJ1-2	NA	TGTGCCAGCAGTTTAGGGGGGCGAGATGGCTACACCTTC	CASSLGGRDGYTF
NA	TRBV5-1	TRBJ1-2	TRBD1	TGCGCCAGCAGCTTGGGGACAGGTCATGGCTACACCTTC	CASSLGTGHGYTF
NA	TRBV6-5	TRBJ1-1	NA	TGTGCCAGCAATCCGCGGCAAGCTTTCTTT	CASNPRQAFF
NA	TRBV29-1	TRBJ2-5	TRBD2	TGCAGCGTTGAAGGGCCGGGACTAGCGGGCGTAAAGACCCAGTACTTC	CSVEGPGLAGVKTQYF
NA	TRBV28	TRBJ2-7	NA	TGTGCCAGCAGTCCTTCCCGACAGCGACTCTACGAGCAGTACTTC	CASSPSRQRLYEQYF
NA	TRBV10-2	TRBJ1-1	TRBD1	TGCGCCAGCCTGACAGGGGAGAGTACTGAAGCTTTCTTT	CASLTGESTEAFF
NA	TRBV29-1	TRBJ2-2	NA	TGCAGCGTTGATAAGCGGACCGGGGAGCTGTTTTTT	CSVDKRTGELFF
NA	TRBV6-5	TRBJ1-2	NA	TGTGCCAGCAGTTACTCCCCAGGGGACTATGGCTACACCTTC	CASSYSPGDYGYTF
once	TRBV5-5	TRBJ1-4	TRBD1	TGTGCCAGCAGCTTGGGACAGGGAGGATGGGCTAATGAAAAACTGTTTTTT	CASSLGQGGWANEKLFF
NA	TRBV28	TRBJ2-1	TRBD2	TGTGCCAGCAGTTTACCGGGGGGATCCTACAATGAGCAGTTCTTC	CASSLPGGSYNEQFF
NA	TRBV4-1	TRBJ2-7	TRBD2	TGCGCCAGCAGCGAAGTATCTAGGGAGGGCTACGAGCAGTACTTC	CASSEVSREGYEQYF
once	TRBV7-6	TRBJ1-1	NA	TGTGCCAGCAGCTTGGCGGGGAACACTGAAGCTTTCTTT	CASSLAGNTEAFF
few	TRBV7-9	TRBJ1-4	NA	TGTGCCAGCAGCTTAAGGGGCCTAGGGAATGAAAAACTGTTTTTT	CASSLRGLGNEKLFF
NA	TRBV6-5	TRBJ1-2	NA	TGTGCCAGCATACGTACAGTACACTATGGCTACACCTTC	CASIRTVHYGYTF
once	TRBV14	TRBJ1-1	NA	TGTGCCAGCAGCCTTAGGACAGTTCACACTGAAGCTTTCTTT	CASSLRTVHTEAFF
NA	TRBV28	TRBJ2-3	NA	TGTGCCAGCAGTTTTTACAGGGTCGGAGTCACAGATACGCAGTATTTT	CASSFYRVGVTDTQYF
few	TRBV14	TRBJ1-3	NA	TGTGCCAGCAGCCAAAAGCGATGGACATCTGGAAACACCATATATTTT	CASSQKRWTSGNTIYF
NA	TRBV7-9	TRBJ2-7	NA	TGTGCCAGCAGCTTAACAGGGAGCTCCTACGAGCAGTACTTC	CASSLTGSSYEQYF
NA	TRBV7-2	TRBJ1-5	NA	TGTGCCAGCAGCTTAGGCGTGGATCAGCCCCAGCATTTT	CASSLGVDQPQHF
NA	TRBV28	TRBJ2-7	NA	TGTGCCAGCACTACTTTTGGCAGGGGCTCCTACGAGCAGTACTTC	CASTTFGRGSYEQYF
NA	TRBV9	TRBJ1-1	NA	TGTGCCAGCAGCGGACAGGCTACTGAAGCTTTCTTT	CASSGQATEAFF
once	TRBV9	TRBJ2-3	TRBD2	TGTGCCAGCAGCGTAGCTACTAGCGGTTACACAAATACGCAGTATTTT	CASSVATSGYTNTQYF
many	TRBV10-2	TRBJ1-1	TRBD1	TGCGCCAGCGGGACAGGGGGCAGGAGAACTGAAGCTTTCTTT	CASGTGGRRTEAFF
NA	TRBV4-1	TRBJ2-7	NA	TGCGCCAGCAGCCAAGATCAGGAAAGGTATTACGAGCAGTACTTC	CASSQDQERYYEQYF
NA	TRBV18	TRBJ1-5	NA	TGTGCCAGCTCACCGGACACACGGAGTCAGCCCCAGCATTTT	CASSPDTRSQPQHF
NA	TRBV9	TRBJ2-2	TRBD2	TGTGCCAGCAGCGTTAGCGGGAGGGCGGACACCGGGGAGCTGTTTTTT	CASSVSGRADTGELFF
NA	TRBV5-1	TRBJ2-2	NA	TGCGCCAGCAGCGCCAGGGGTCGGCCCGGGGAGCTGTTTTTT	CASSARGRPGELFF
NA	TRBV24-1	TRBJ1-2	TRBD1	TGTGCCACCAGTGACCAGGGGGCGTGGGGCTACACCTTC	CATSDQGAWGYTF
NA	TRBV28	TRBJ1-2	TRBD1	TGTGCCAGCAGTCCCAAGGACAGGTCCGCTAAGGATGGCTACACCTTC	CASSPKDRSAKDGYTF
once	TRBV2	TRBJ2-7	NA	TGTGCCAACAAAGGGGCCTCCTACGAGCAGTACTTC	CANKGASYEQYF
NA	TRBV28	TRBJ2-5	TRBD1	TGTGCCAGCAGAGGGGGACAGGGCGTACAAGAGACCCAGTACTTC	CASRGGQGVQETQYF
NA	TRBV5-4	TRBJ2-7	TRBD2	TGTGCCAGCAGCTTGGCCTATGATAGCGGGAGTAAGTACGAGCAGTACTTC	CASSLAYDSGSKYEQYF
NA	TRBV28	TRBJ1-2	NA	TGTGCCAGCAGGGACTCGGGGAGTCCTGGCTACACCTTC	CASRDSGSPGYTF
NA	TRBV7-7	TRBJ2-1	TRBD1	TGTGCTAGCAGCCCCGTGGGGGCAGGGGGCTCCTACAATGAGCAGTTCTTC	CASSPVGAGGSYNEQFF
NA	TRBV30	TRBJ2-7	NA	TGTGCCTGGAGCCACCTAGGGCAGCGGTCCTACGAGCAGTACTTC	CAWSHLGQRSYEQYF
NA	TRBV6-5	TRBJ2-3	TRBD1	TGTGCCAGCAGTTACTCGGTCACCCCTACAGGGGGTACGCAGTATTTT	CASSYSVTPTGGTQYF
few	TRBV4-2	TRBJ2-1	TRBD2	TGTGCCAGCAGCCAAGATCTAGCGGGAGCCTACAATGAGCAGTTCTTC	CASSQDLAGAYNEQFF
NA	TRBV12-2	TRBJ2-7	NA	TGTGCAAGTCGCTTAGCAGCCGGGACAGGGCCCTACGAGCAGTACTTC	CASRLAAGTGPYEQYF
NA	TRBV4-1	TRBJ2-7	NA	TGCGCCAGCAGTTCTGACAGAAATACCTACGAGCAGTACTTC	CASSSDRNTYEQYF